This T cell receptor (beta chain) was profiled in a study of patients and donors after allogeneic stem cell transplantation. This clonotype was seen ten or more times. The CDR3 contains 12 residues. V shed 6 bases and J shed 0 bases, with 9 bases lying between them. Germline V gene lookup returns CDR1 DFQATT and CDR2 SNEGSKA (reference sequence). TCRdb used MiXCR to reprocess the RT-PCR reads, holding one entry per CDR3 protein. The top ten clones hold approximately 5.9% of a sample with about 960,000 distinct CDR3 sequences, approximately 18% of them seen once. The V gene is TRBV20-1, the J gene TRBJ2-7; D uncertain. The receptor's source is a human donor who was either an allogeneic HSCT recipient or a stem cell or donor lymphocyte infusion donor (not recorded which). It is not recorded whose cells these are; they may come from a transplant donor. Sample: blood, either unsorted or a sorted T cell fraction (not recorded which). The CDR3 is CSARWNSYEQYF. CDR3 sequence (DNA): TGCAGTGCGAGGTGGAACTCCTACGAGCAGTACTTC.